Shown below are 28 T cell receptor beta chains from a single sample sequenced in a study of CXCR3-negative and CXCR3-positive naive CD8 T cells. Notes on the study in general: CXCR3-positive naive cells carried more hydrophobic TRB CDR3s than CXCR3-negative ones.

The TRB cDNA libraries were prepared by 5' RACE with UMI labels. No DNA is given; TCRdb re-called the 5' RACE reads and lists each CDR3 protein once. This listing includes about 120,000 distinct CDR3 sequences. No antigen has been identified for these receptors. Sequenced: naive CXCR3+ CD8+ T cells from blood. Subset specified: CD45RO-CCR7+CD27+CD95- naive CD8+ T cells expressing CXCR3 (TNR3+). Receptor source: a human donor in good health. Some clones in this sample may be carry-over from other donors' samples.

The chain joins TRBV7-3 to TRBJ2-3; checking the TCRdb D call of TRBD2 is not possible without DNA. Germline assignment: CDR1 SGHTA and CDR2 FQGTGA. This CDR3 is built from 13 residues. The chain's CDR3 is CASSHPERDTQYF. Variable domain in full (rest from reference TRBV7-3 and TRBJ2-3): GAGVSQTPSNKVTEKGKYVELRCDPISGHTALYWYRQSLGQGPEFLIYFQGTGAADDSGLPNDRFFAVRPEGSVSTLKIQRTERGDSAVYLCASSHPERDTQYFGPGTRLTVL.

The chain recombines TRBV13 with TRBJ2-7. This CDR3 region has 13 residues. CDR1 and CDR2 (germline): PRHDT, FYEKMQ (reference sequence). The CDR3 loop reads CASSMGPSYEQYF.

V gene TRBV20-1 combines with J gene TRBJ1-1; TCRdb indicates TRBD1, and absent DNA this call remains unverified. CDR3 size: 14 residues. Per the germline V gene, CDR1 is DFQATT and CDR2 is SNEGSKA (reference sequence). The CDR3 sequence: CSARSQGTNTEAFF.

CDR3 amino acids: CASSDRQGSIYGYTF. This chain uses TRBV2 with TRBJ1-2; lacking DNA, the TRBD1 call made by TCRdb goes unchecked. The CDR3 contains 15 residues. CDR1 and CDR2 (germline): SNHLY, FYNNEI.

The CDR3 spells CASSSRWEGSYEQYF. The chain carries TRBV28 and TRBJ2-7. CDR3 length: 15 amino acids. The germline CDR1 and CDR2 sequences are MDHEN and SYDVKM. The full variable domain, its missing parts supplied by reference TRBV28 and TRBJ2-7, is DVKVTQSSRYLVKRTGEKVFLECVQDMDHENMFWYRQDPGLGLRLIYFSYDVKMKEKGDIPEGYSVSREKKERFSLILESASTNQTSMYLCASSSRWEGSYEQYFGPGTRLTVT.

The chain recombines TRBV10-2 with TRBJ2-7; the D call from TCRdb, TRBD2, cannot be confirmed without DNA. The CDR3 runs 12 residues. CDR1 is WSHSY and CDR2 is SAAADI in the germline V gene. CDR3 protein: CASLGLSTEQYF.

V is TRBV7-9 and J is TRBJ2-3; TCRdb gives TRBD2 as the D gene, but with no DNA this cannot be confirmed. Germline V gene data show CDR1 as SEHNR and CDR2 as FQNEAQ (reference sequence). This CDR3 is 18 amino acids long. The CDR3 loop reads CASSIGPGLAGVRDTQYF.

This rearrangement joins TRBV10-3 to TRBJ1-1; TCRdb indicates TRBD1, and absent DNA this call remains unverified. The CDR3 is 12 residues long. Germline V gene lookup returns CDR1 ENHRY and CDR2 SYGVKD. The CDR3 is CAMGPGTSEAFF.

The CDR3 reads CASSLRPWETQYF. The gene calls are TRBV5-1 and TRBJ2-5. CDR3 length: 13 amino acids. Per germline, CDR1 SGHRS and CDR2 YFSETQ.

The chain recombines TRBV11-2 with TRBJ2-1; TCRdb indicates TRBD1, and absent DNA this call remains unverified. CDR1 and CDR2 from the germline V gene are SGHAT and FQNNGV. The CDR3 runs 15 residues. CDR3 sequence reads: CASSLAWGGANEQFF.

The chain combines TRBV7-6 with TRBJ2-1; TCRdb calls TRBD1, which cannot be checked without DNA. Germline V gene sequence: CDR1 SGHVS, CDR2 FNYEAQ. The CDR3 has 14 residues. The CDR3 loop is CASSLETGENEQFF.

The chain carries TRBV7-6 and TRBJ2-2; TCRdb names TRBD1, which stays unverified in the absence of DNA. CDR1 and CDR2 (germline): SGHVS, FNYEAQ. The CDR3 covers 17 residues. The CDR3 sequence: CASSLVPGPGYTGELFF. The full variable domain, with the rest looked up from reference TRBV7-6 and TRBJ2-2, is GAGVSQSPRYKVTKRGQDVALRCDPISGHVSLYWYRQALGQGPEFLTYFNYEAQQDKSGLPNDRFSAERPEGSISTLTIQRTEQRDSAMYRCASSLVPGPGYTGELFFGEGSRLTVL.

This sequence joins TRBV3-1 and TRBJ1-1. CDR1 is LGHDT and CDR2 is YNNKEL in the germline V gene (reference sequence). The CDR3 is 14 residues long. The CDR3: CASSQRQTNTEAFF.

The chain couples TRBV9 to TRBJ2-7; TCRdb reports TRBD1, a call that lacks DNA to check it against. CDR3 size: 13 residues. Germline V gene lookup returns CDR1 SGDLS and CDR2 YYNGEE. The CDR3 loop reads CASSGRVTDEQHF.

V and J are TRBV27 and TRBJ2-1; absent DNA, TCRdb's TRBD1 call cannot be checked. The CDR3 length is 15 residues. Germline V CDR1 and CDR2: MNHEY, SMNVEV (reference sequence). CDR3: CASRIQGQGNNEQFF.

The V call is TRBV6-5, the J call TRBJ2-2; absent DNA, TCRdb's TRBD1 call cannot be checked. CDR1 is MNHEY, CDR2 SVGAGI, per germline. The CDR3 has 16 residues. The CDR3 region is CASSYLTGPNTGELFF.

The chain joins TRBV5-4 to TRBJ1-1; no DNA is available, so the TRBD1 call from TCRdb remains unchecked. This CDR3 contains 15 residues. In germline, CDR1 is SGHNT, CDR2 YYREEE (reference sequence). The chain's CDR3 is CASSSLGAVNTEAFF.

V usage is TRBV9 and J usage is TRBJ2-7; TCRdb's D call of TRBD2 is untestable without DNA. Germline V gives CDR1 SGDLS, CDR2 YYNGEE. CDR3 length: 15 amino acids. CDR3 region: CASSVVSSGGSEQYF.

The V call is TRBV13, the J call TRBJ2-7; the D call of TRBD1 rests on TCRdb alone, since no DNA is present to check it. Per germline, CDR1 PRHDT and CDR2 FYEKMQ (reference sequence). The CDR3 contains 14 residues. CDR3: CASSKRTGSYEQYF.

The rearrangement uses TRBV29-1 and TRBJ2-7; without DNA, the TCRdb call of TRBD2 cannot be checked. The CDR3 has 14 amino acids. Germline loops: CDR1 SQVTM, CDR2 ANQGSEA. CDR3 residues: CSVRRLAGNYEQYF.

CDR3: CSVEQITDTQYF. This chain connects TRBV29-1 to TRBJ2-3. Per germline, CDR1 SQVTM and CDR2 ANQGSEA. The CDR3 is 12 amino acids.

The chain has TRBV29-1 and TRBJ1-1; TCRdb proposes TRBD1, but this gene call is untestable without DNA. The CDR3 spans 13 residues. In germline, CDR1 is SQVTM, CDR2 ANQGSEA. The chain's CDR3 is CSVEEGVNTEAFF.

CDR3 loop: CASSGGEDEQYF. The rearrangement uses TRBV6-1 and TRBJ2-7; there is no DNA to check the TCRdb D call of TRBD2. The germline gives CDR1 MNHNS, CDR2 SASEGT. The CDR3 covers 12 residues.

The chain's CDR3 is CATSRKDSGYNEQFF. J is TRBJ2-1 and V is TRBV15; the TCRdb call, TRBD2, lacks DNA for checking. The CDR3 spans 15 residues. Germline V lookup: CDR1 LNHNV, CDR2 YYDKDF (reference sequence).

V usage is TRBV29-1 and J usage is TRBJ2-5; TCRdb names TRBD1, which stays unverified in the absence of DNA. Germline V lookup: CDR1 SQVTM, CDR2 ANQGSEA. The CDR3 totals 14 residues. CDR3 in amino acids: CSSVGGARLETQYF.

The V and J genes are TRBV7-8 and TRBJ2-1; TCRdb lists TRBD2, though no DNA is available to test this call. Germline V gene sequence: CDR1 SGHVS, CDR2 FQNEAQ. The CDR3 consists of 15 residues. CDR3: CASSLLGGGASEQFF. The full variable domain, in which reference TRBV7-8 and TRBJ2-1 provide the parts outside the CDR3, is GAGVSQSPRYKVAKRGQDVALRCDPISGHVSLFWYQQALGQGPEFLTYFQNEAQLDKSGLPSDRFFAERPEGSVSTLKIQRTQQEDSAVYLCASSLLGGGASEQFFGPGTRLTVL.

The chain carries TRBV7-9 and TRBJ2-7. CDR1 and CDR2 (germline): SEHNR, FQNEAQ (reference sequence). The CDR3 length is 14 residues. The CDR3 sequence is CASSLPGSSYGQYF.

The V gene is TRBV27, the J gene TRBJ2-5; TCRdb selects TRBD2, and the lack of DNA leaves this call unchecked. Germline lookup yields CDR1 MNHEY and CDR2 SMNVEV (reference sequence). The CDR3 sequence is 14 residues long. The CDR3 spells CASSPISGIETQYF.